One T cell receptor beta chain is described in this entry. This sample was included in a study of blood T cell repertoires in COVID-19. Study details: Collection of acute and convalescent COVID-19 samples took place in the United States, Italy and Spain.

The germline CDR1 and CDR2 sequences are SGHNT and YYREEE (reference sequence). V shed 2 bases, J shed 4 bases, and the junction held 4 bases outside the gene matches. This CDR3 spans 15 amino acids. The authors' processing: Estimation of nucleated cell counts was performed using reference gene primer amplification. The table came from immunoSEQ multiplex PCR; TCRdb's copy has only in-frame clones and leaves some out. The DNA was the basis for D and trimming; V, J and clone size are from that table. The sample shows hundreds of thousands of clones, approximately 90% of them seen only once. The J gene is TRBJ1-2, the V gene TRBV5-4, with 11 nucleotides matching TRBD1. Material for sequencing was peripheral blood. The sequence derives from a man in his fifties or sixties with COVID-19, enrolled during active disease. CDR3 amino acids: CASSFPGTGGYGYTF. The DNA of the CDR3 is TGTGCCAGCAGCTTCCCGGGGACAGGGGGCTATGGCTACACCTTC.